This TCR beta chain emerged from a study of blood T cell repertoires in COVID-19 (dated by TCRdb to about 2020). At the level of the whole study: Samples from collaborators originated in the United States, Italy and Spain and spanned both the acute and convalescent phases of COVID-19. Samples came from the ongoing ImmuneRACE study (first 160 participants) plus 1,254 subjects from 6 global collaborators. A de-identified subject ID, COVID-19 status, age in years and sex were almost always included in the sample metadata. The repertoires were released in a freely available public database intended as a resource for research on the immune response to SARS-CoV-2. The prospective study material was composed of cDNA or gDNA derived from T cells, B-cell-depleted T cells, or PBMCs. Subjects who had been exposed to COVID-19, were actively infected with it, or had recovered from it provided the deeply sampled blood TCRbeta repertoires that made up the dataset. Where HLA class I and class II types were available, the types were taken from metadata supplied by the sample provider, not from assay-based typing.

General findings and caveats noted by the study authors: Clinical and demographic metadata were provided uncurated, with the amount varying by source and participant.

On this clone itself: Its antigen is still unknown. Base qualities are missing; no much larger clone stands one base away.

TCRbeta CDR3 regions were amplified from genomic DNA by means of the immunoSEQ Assay, a bias-controlled multiplex PCR. The paper's data handling went like this. The number of nucleated cells in each sample was estimated from the amplification of reference gene primers within the assay. Sequence reads were collapsed and filtered to measure the absolute abundance of every unique TCRbeta CDR3 rearrangement. For each sample, productive Simpson clonality was calculated as the square root of Simpson's diversity index over productive rearrangements. TCRdb re-hosts the immuneACCESS table, in-frame sequences only. Its copies lack some clones; in the studies checked, an unresolved V gene accounts for under half of them, and the cause for the rest is not known. The DNA gave D and trimming, while V, J and clone size come from that table. A total of more than 150,000 clones appear in this sample, approximately 86% of them only once. The ten largest account for 0.58% of the sample.

In Seattle, one collaborating source enrolled patients while the infection was active and tracked those patients longitudinally over the course of disease. Whole blood was collected in K2EDTA tubes by collaborating institutions according to the institutions' own protocols. Collaborator samples were shipped for TCRbeta analysis as frozen whole blood, isolated PBMCs, or DNA extracted from either sample type. The CDR3 measures 14 amino acids from cysteine to phenylalanine. Solely the CDR3 DNA is kept, with 42 bases framed from the first base. The germline V gene provides CDR1 MNHNS and CDR2 SASEGT. V is cut by 2 bases and J by 10 bases, and the space between the germline ends is 12 bases.

The origin of this receptor is a man aged 55 to 70 with COVID-19, enrolled during active disease. Sequencing was performed on peripheral blood. The sequence links TRBV6-1 to TRBJ1-6; TRBD1 is a possible D gene, resting on 5 matching bases. The CDR3 reads as follows: CASSEQGIVSPLHF. The DNA sequence is as follows: TGTGCCAGCAGTGAACAGGGCATCGTATCACCCCTCCACTTT.